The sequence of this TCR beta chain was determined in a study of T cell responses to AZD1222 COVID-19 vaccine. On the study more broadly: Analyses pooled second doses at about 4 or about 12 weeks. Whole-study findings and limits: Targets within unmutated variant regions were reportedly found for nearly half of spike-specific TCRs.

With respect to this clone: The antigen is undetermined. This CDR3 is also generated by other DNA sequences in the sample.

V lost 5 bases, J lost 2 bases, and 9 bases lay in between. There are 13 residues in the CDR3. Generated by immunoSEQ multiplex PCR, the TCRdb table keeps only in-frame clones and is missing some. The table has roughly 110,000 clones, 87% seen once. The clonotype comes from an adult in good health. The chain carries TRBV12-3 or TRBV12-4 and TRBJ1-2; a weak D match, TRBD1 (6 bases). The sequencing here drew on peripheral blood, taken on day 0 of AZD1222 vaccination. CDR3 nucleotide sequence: TGTGCCAGCAGTAAACAGGGCAACTATGGCTACACCTTC. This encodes CASSKQGNYGYTF.